The text below deals with one T cell receptor beta chain. Its antigen remains undetermined. The record has no base qualities; no much larger clone is one base away. The data stem from a study of T cell responses to AZD1222 COVID-19 vaccine (dated by TCRdb to 2020 to 2023). A note on the overall study: AZD1222 recipients given second doses at about 4 weeks or at about 12 weeks were pooled, since spike-specific TCR depth and breadth were not found to differ between the two schedules. Trial participants were enrolled into age subgroups of 18-55, 56-69 and 70-plus years, which contained about 150, 27 and 61 TCR-sequenced participants, respectively. A total of 230 or so trial participants underwent TCR sequencing, of whom some 210 received two doses of AZD1222 and roughly 25 received two doses of the MenACWY control vaccine. Overall study results and their limits: Participants were mostly white British and included more females than males, and it was suggested by the authors that clonal diversity may have been underestimated. Only 5 to 7 AZD1222 recipients were SARS-CoV-2 seropositive at baseline, limiting conclusions about previously exposed vaccinees. After two AZD1222 doses, spike-specific TCR breadth and depth were significantly higher than at day 0 and than in MenACWY recipients. Because no samples from the day 14 peak response were available, repertoires could be characterized only after the peak T cell response. The vaccine-associated CD4 TCRs covered the entire spike protein, and the dominant responses fell in regions 160-218 and 743-854. In the small 56-69-year group, the increase in depth fell short of significance, most likely because of low power. Nearly half of unique spike-specific TCRs reportedly recognized epitopes outside regions mutated in the B.1.351 and B.1.1.7 variants.

Interpreted using the paper, the time point label stands for: baseline before first vaccination. Vaccinee samples were obtained from the UK trials COV001 and COV002, which included a single-blind randomized controlled phase 2/3 trial of AZD1222 (ChAdOx1 nCoV-19) in healthy adults. For TCRbeta chain sequencing, PBMC samples from trial participants were taken at day 0 and at day 28 after the second dose. The CDR3 regions of human TCRbeta chains were subjected to immunosequencing. As for the original processing: TCRs in the repertoires were matched against a reference library of SARS-CoV-2-specific TCRs that had been generated with the MIRA antigen-specificity platform. Breadth meant the fraction of unique TCRs that were SARS-CoV-2-associated, whereas depth meant the fraction of total T cells that were SARS-CoV-2-associated. Each spike-specific TCR was assigned to its reactive spike region and to a CD4 or CD8 class using the MIRA data. Log10-transformed breadth and depth values were compared by one-way ANOVA with Sidak's multiple comparisons tests. What TCRdb holds here is the immuneACCESS table cut down to in-frame rearrangements. Part of the clones is not present; checked against another copy, under half of the missing clones reflect an unresolved V gene, and the others are unexplained. V and J calls and clone size follow that table, whereas D and trimming were derived from the DNA. The sample table holds about 110,000 clones, of which around 89% were seen once. Of the sample, under 3% falls within the top ten clones.

The trim is 4 bases for V and 2 bases for J, with a gap of 9 bases between the germline ends. The CDR3 runs 15 residues from the cysteine to the phenylalanine. Only the CDR3 part of the read is kept: 45 bases, read in frame from the first base. The CDR1 and CDR2 encoded by the germline V gene are MGHRA and YSYEKL. Sample: peripheral blood, taken on day 0 of AZD1222 vaccination. This chain is built from TRBV4-1 and TRBJ2-6, with TRBD2 tentatively as D gene (5 bases match). The clonotype was recovered from an adult in good health. The DNA is as follows: TGCGCCAGCAGCCCAGCCGGGGCTGGGGCCAACGTCCTGACTTTC. It translates to CASSPAGAGANVLTF.